This entry describes one T cell receptor beta chain. The antigen is undetermined. This record comes from a study of CD8 T cell repertoires and HIV-1 epitope variants. For the study at large: Twenty-five autologous and known Gag and Nef epitope variant peptides each stimulated T cells separately. Enriched T cells were co-cultured with equal numbers of autologous T cell-negative antigen-presenting cells. T cells were cultured for more than nine days with cytokines added on days 3 and 7.

The assay was immunoSEQ multiplex PCR, and TCRdb's table has in-frame clones only and misses some. Of approximately 5,000 clones in the sample, roughly two thirds were seen once. This CDR3 is built from 12 residues. Germline-derived CDR1 and CDR2 are SGDLS and YYNGEE. The V end lost 4 bases, the J end lost 8 bases, and 10 bases lay between the germline ends. The rearrangement uses TRBV9 and TRBJ2-1, with no clear D. The receptor was derived from a male donor with HIV. The source material was cultured CD8+ T cells derived from PBMCs. Here the CDR3 DNA reads TGTGCCAGCAGCACCCGTGCGGATGAGCAGTTCTTC. This encodes CASSTRADEQFF. The full variable domain, with the rest looked up from reference TRBV9 and TRBJ2-1, is DSGVTQTPKHLITATGQRVTLRCSPRSGDLSVYWYQQSLDQGLQFLIQYYNGEERAKGNILERFSAQQFPDLHSELNLSSLELGDSALYFCASSTRADEQFFGPGTRLTVL.